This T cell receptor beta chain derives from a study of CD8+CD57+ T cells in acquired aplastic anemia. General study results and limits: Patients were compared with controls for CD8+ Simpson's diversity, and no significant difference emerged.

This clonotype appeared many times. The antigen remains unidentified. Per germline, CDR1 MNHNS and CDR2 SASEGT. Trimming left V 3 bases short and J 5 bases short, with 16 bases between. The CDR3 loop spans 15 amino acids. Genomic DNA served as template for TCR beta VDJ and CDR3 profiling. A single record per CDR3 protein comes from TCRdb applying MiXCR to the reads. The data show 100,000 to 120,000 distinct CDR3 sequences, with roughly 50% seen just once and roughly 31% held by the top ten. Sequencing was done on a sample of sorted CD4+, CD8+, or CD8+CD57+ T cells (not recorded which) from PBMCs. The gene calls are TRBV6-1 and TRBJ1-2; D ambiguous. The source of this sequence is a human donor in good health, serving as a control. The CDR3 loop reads CASSEWVGSSYGYTF. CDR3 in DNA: TGTGCCAGCAGTGAGTGGGTGGGCAGTTCGTATGGCTACACCTTC.